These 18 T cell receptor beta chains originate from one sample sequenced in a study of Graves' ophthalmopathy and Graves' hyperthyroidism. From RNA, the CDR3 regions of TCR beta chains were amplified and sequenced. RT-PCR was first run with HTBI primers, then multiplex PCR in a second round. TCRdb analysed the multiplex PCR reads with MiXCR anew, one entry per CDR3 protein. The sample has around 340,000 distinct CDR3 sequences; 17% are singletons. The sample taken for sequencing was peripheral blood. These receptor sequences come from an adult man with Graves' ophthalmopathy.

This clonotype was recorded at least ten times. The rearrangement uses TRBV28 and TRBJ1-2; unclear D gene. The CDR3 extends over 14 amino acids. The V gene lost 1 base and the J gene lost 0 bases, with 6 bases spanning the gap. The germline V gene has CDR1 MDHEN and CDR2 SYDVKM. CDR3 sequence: CASSLSRTNYGYTF. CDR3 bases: TGTGCCAGCAGTTTATCCAGGACTAACTATGGCTACACCTTC.

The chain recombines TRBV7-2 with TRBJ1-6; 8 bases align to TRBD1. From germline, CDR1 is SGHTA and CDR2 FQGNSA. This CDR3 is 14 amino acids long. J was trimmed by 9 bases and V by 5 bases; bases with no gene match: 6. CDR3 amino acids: CASSPRQGSSPLHF. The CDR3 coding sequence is TGTGCCAGCAGCCCGCGACAGGGGAGTTCACCCCTCCACTTT.

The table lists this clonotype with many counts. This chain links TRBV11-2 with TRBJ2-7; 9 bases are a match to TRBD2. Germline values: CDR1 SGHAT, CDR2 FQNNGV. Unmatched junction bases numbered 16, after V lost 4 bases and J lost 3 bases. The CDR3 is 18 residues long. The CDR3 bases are TGTGCCAGCAGCTACAAGGCCATAGCGGGGGCCGCAATCTACGAGCAGTACTTC. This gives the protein CASSYKAIAGAAIYEQYF. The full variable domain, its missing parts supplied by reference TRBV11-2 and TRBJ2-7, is EAGVAQSPRYKIIEKRQSVAFWCNPISGHATLYWYQQILGQGPKLLIQFQNNGVVDDSQLPKDRFSAERLKGVDSTLKIQPAKLEDSAVYLCASSYKAIAGAAIYEQYFGPGTRLTVT.

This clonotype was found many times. CDR3 residues: CASRPAPSTGTYEQYF. CDR3 in DNA: TGTGCCAGCAGGCCCGCCCCCTCGACAGGAACCTACGAGCAGTACTTC. The chain employs TRBV7-2 and TRBJ2-7; weak D call: TRBD1 (6 bases). Germline V gene lookup returns CDR1 SGHTA and CDR2 FQGNSA. The CDR3 consists of 16 residues. The germline V and J ends were trimmed by 6 bases and 2 bases, with 20 bases remaining between them.

The CDR3 nucleotides are TGCAGTGCTAGAGATGCTAGCCTTGCCGGGGAGCTGTTTTTT. This translates into CSARDASLAGELFF. The gene calls are TRBV20-1 and TRBJ2-2; TRBD2 is a possible D gene (5 bases). The CDR3 covers 14 residues. Trimming cost V 0 bases and J 6 bases, with 11 bases left between them. Germline CDR1 and CDR2: DFQATT and SNEGSKA (reference sequence).

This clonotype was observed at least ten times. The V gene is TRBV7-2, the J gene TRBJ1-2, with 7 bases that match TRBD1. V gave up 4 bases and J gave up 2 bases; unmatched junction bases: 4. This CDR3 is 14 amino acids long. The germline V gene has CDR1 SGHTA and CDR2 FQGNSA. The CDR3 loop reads CASSWDRRNYGYTF. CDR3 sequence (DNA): TGTGCCAGCAGCTGGGACAGACGGAACTATGGCTACACCTTC.

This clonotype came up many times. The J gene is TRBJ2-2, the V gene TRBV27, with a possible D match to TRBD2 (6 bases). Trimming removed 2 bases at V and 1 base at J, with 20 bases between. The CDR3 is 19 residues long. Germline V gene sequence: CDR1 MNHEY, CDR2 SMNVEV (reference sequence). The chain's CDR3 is CASSLRLGSTRKNTGELFF. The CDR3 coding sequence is TGTGCCAGCAGTTTAAGGTTGGGTTCGACTAGAAAGAACACCGGGGAGCTGTTTTTT.

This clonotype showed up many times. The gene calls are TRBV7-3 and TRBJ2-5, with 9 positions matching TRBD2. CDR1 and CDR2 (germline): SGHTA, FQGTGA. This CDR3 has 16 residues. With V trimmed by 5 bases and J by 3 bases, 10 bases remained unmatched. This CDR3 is CASSPRGLASEETQYF. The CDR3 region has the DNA TGTGCCAGCAGCCCCCGGGGACTAGCTAGTGAAGAGACCCAGTACTTC.

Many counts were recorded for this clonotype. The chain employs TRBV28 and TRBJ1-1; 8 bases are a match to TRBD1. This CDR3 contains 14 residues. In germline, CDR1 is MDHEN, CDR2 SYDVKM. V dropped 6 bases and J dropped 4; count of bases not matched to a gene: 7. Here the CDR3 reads CASSRSRGPTEAFF. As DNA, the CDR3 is TGTGCCAGCAGCCGAAGCAGGGGGCCCACTGAAGCTTTCTTT.

CDR3 protein: CASNNPGLASHEQYF. The CDR3 DNA sequence: TGTGCCAGCAACAACCCGGGACTAGCGTCCCACGAGCAGTACTTC. The chain employs TRBV2 and TRBJ2-7; TRBD2 agrees at 10 bases. Germline lookup yields CDR1 SNHLY and CDR2 FYNNEI. This CDR3 is built from 15 residues. J lost 5 bases, V lost 7 bases, and 11 bases had no gene match.

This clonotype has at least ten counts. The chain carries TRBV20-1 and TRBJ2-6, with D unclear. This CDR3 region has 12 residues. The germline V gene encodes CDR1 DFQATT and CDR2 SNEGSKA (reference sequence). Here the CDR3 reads CRAGSGANVLTF. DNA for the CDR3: TGCAGAGCAGGCTCTGGGGCCAACGTCCTGACTTTC.

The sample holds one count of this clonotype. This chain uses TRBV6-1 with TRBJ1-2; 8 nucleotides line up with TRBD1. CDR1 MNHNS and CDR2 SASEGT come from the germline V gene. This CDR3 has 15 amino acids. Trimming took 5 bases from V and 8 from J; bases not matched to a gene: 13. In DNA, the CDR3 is TGTGCCAGCAGTAGAGCAGGGGGCGGATTGAGGGGCTACACCTTC. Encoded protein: CASSRAGGGLRGYTF.

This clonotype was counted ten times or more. This chain's CDR3 is CASSIISTGTAINQPQHF. CDR3 in DNA: TGTGCCAGCAGTATCATTAGTACCGGGACGGCGATTAATCAGCCCCAGCATTTT. The J gene is TRBJ1-5, the V gene TRBV28, with D perhaps matching TRBD1 (5 bases). CDR1 is MDHEN and CDR2 is SYDVKM in the germline V gene. Trimming left V 5 bases short and J 4 bases short, with 24 bases between. This CDR3 is 18 amino acids long.

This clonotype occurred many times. The CDR3 protein is CASGLVPQNTGELFF. The CDR3 DNA reads as TGTGCTAGTGGTTTGGTTCCGCAAAACACCGGGGAGCTGTTTTTT. This sequence joins TRBV12-5 and TRBJ2-2; D gene unclear. The ends were cut back, 0 bases at V and 2 bases at J, with 7 bases in the middle. The CDR3 spans 15 residues. Germline CDR1 LGHNT, CDR2 FRNRAP. The full variable domain, rest sourced from reference TRBV12-5 and TRBJ2-2, is DARVTQTPRHKVTEMGQEVTMRCQPILGHNTVFWYRQTMMQGLELLAYFRNRAPLDDSGMPKDRFSAEMPDATLATLKIQPSEPRDSAVYFCASGLVPQNTGELFFGEGSRLTVL.

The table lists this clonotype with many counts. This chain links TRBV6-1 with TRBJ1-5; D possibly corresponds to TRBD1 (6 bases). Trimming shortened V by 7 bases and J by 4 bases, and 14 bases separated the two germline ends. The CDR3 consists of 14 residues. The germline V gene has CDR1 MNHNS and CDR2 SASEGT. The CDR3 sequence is CASTQGLGNQPQHF. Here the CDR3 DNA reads TGTGCCAGCACTCAGGGGCTCGGAAATCAGCCCCAGCATTTT.

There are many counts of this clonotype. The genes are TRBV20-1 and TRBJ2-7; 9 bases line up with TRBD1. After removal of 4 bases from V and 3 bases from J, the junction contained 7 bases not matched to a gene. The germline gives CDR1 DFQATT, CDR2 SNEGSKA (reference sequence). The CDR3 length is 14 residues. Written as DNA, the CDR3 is TGCAGTGCTACCCGAACAGGGGGCAACTACGAGCAGTACTTC. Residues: CSATRTGGNYEQYF.

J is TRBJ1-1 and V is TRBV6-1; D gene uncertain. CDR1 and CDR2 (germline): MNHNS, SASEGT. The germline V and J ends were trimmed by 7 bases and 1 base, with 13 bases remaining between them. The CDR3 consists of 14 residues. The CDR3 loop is CASTAGGGNTEAFF. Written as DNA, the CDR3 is TGTGCCAGCACCGCGGGAGGAGGGAACACTGAAGCTTTCTTT.

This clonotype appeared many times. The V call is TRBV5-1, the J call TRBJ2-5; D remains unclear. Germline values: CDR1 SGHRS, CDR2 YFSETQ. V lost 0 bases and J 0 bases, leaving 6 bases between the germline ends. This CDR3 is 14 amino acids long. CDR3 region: CASSLERYQETQYF. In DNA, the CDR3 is TGCGCCAGCAGCTTGGAACGATACCAAGAGACCCAGTACTTC.